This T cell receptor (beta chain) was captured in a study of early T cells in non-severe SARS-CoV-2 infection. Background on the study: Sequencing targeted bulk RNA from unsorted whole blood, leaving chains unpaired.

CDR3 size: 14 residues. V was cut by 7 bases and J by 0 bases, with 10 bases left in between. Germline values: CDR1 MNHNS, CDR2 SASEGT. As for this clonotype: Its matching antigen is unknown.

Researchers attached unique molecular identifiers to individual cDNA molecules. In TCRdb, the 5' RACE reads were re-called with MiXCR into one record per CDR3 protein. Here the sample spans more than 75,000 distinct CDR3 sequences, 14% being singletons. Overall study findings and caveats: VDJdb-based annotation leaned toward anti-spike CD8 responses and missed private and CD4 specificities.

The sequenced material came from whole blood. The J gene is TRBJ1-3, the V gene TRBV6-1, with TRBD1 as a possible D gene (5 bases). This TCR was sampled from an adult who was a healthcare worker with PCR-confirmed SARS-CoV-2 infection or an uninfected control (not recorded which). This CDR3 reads CASTRQGSGNTIYF. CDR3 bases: TGTGCCAGCACCAGGCAGGGCTCTGGAAACACCATATATTTT.